The 32 T cell receptor beta chains reported below all come from one sample, sequenced in a study of shared clonotypes between healthy human individuals. Generated by immunoSEQ multiplex PCR, the TCRdb table keeps only in-frame clones and is missing some. Among about half a million clones listed, 70% to 85% were seen once. The material sequenced was PBMCs. These receptors were collected from a woman aged 40-49 years in good health. Some clones in this sample may be carry-over from other donors' samples.

A word on this clone: A read error may account for a junction end that differs from germline. This sequence joins TRBV15 and TRBJ1-4; D possibly corresponds to TRBD1 (5 bases). CDR3 size: 12 residues. Germline V gene data show CDR1 as LNHNV and CDR2 as YYDKDF (reference sequence). CDR3: CATSRDWGTGVF. The CDR3 DNA sequence: TGTGCCACCAGCAGAGATTGGGGAACAGGTGTTTTT.

This clone showed up just a few times. CDR3 nucleotide sequence: TGTGCCTGGAGTTCTCCGGGACTAGCGGGACGCTACGAGCAGTACTTC. Protein: CAWSSPGLAGRYEQYF. The V call is TRBV30, the J call TRBJ2-7, with TRBD2 identical over 13 bases. V trimming: 2 bases; J trimming: 3 bases; junction bases outside the gene matches: 7. The CDR3 consists of 16 residues. Per the germline V gene, CDR1 is GTSNPN and CDR2 is SVGIG (reference sequence).

This clone was counted many times. The J gene is TRBJ1-1, the V gene TRBV2; a possible D gene is TRBD1 (6 bases). CDR3 size: 12 residues. CDR1 and CDR2 (germline): SNHLY, FYNNEI. V lost 10 bases and J 2 bases, leaving 11 bases between the germline ends. The CDR3 DNA reads TGTGCCACCAGGGGTTTTAACACTGAAGCTTTCTTT. This encodes CATRGFNTEAFF.

V gene TRBV7-2 combines with J gene TRBJ2-1; a weak D match, TRBD2 (6 bases). The CDR3 extends over 16 amino acids. V shed 5 bases and J shed 5 bases, with 19 bases lying between them. Per the germline V gene, CDR1 is SGHTA and CDR2 is FQGNSA. CDR3 sequence (DNA): TGTGCCAGCAGCCGGGACTCGAATAAAGAAAACAATGAGCAGTTCTTC. Protein: CASSRDSNKENNEQFF.

About this clone itself: The sample contains more than one DNA sequence encoding this CDR3. The CDR3 region is CASSLTAPTEAFF. DNA for the CDR3: TGTGCCAGCAGCTTAACAGCCCCCACTGAAGCTTTCTTT. This chain connects TRBV11-2 to TRBJ1-1; D gene ambiguous. The CDR3 has 13 residues. The V gene's germline CDR1 is SGHAT and CDR2 FQNNGV. V was pared by 2 bases and J by 4 bases, with 8 bases between.

The gene calls are TRBV28 and TRBJ1-1, with 7 bases lining up with TRBD1. The CDR3 contains 11 residues. The junction had 0 bases not matched to a gene; V was cut back by 4 bases and J by 7 bases. Per the germline V gene, CDR1 is MDHEN and CDR2 is SYDVKM. CDR3 nucleotide sequence: TGTGCCAGCAGTTGGACAGGTGAAGCTTTCTTT. Amino acid sequence: CASSWTGEAFF.

The chain has TRBV11-3 and TRBJ2-1; 8 bases fit TRBD1. The CDR3 loop spans 12 amino acids. Germline V gene lookup returns CDR1 SGHNT and CDR2 YENEEA. V shed 3 bases, J shed 8 bases, and the junction held 0 bases outside the gene matches. The CDR3, as DNA: TGTGCCAGCAGCTTGACAGGGGATGAGCAGTTCTTC. As protein: CASSLTGDEQFF.

CDR3 loop: CASSVTVLAGGIDTQYF. In DNA, the CDR3 is TGTGCCAGCAGCGTAACCGTACTAGCGGGAGGAATAGATACGCAGTATTTT. The chain joins TRBV9 to TRBJ2-3; 12 bases line up with TRBD2. Trimming cost V 1 base and J 5 bases; bases outside gene matches: 8. Per the germline V gene, CDR1 is SGDLS and CDR2 is YYNGEE. This CDR3 is built from 17 residues. The entire variable domain, with the rest obtained from reference TRBV9 and TRBJ2-3, is as follows: DSGVTQTPKHLITATGQRVTLRCSPRSGDLSVYWYQQSLDQGLQFLIQYYNGEERAKGNILERFSAQQFPDLHSELNLSSLELGDSALYFCASSVTVLAGGIDTQYFGPGTRLTVL.

This sequence joins TRBV5-1 and TRBJ1-2; 7 nucleotides agree with TRBD1. The length of the CDR3 is 16 residues. Germline CDR1 is SGHRS and CDR2 is YFSETQ. The V and J ends lost 4 bases and 0 bases, in that order; junction bases with no gene match: 9. In DNA form, the CDR3 reads TGCGCCAGCAGCGCCGGGACAGCCATTCCTAACTATGGCTACACCTTC. Its protein product is CASSAGTAIPNYGYTF.

The chain couples TRBV5-1 to TRBJ2-2; 7 positions match TRBD2. In germline, CDR1 is SGHRS, CDR2 YFSETQ. The CDR3 sequence is 15 residues long. The J segment lost 5 bases and the V segment lost 1 base, leaving 5 bases of the junction unmatched. The chain's CDR3 is CASSLSGLLTGELFF. CDR3 nucleotides: TGCGCCAGCAGCTTGTCGGGACTATTAACCGGGGAGCTGTTTTTT.

The chain recombines TRBV18 with TRBJ2-2, with a weak D call TRBD2 (5 bases). The CDR3 contains 15 residues. The germline CDR1 and CDR2 sequences are KGHSH and LQKENI. Trimming removed 3 bases at V and 8 bases at J, with 16 bases between. This CDR3 is CASSPIQLGVGELFF. In DNA form, the CDR3 reads TGTGCCAGCTCACCTATCCAATTGGGAGTTGGGGAGCTGTTTTTT.

The rearrangement joins TRBV5-4 to TRBJ1-2; D unclear. The germline V gene has CDR1 SGHNT and CDR2 YYREEE (reference sequence). V was pared by 2 bases and J by 3 bases, with 11 bases between. CDR3 length equals 14 residues. CDR3: CASSFSSADYGYTF. CDR3 nucleotides: TGTGCCAGCAGCTTTTCGAGTGCCGACTATGGCTACACCTTC.

This chain connects TRBV5-5 to TRBJ2-1; 9 positions match TRBD2. This CDR3 spans 13 amino acids. Germline V gene data show CDR1 as SGHKS and CDR2 as YYEKEE (reference sequence). The ends lost 4 bases at V and 8 bases at J; junction bases unmatched: 4. CDR3: CASSPGLAHEQFF. DNA of the CDR3: TGTGCCAGCAGCCCGGGACTAGCTCATGAGCAGTTCTTC.

The chain uses TRBV4-1 and TRBJ2-2; D may be TRBD1 (6 bases). The CDR3 loop spans 15 amino acids. Germline values: CDR1 MGHRA, CDR2 YSYEKL. V lost 4 bases and J 7 bases, leaving 16 bases between the germline ends. CDR3 region: CASSPRTALRGELFF. CDR3 bases: TGCGCCAGCAGCCCCCGGACAGCTCTCCGCGGGGAGCTGTTTTTT.

The chain combines TRBV28 with TRBJ1-4; D not certain. This CDR3 has 14 amino acids. V was clipped by 0 bases and J by 2 bases, with 4 bases between them. CDR1 is MDHEN and CDR2 is SYDVKM in the germline V gene. CDR3 loop: CASSLWDTNEKLFF. In nucleotides, the CDR3 is TGTGCCAGCAGTTTATGGGACACTAATGAAAAACTGTTTTTT.

In this sample, this clone turned up once. The genes are TRBV6-5 and TRBJ2-2; no firm D call. Germline V gene sequence: CDR1 MNHEY, CDR2 SVGAGI. There are 14 residues in the CDR3. The V end was cut by 5 bases, the J end by 1 base, with 8 bases between. For the CDR3, the DNA is TGTGCCAGCAGTCTTCGTCTGAACACCGGGGAGCTGTTTTTT. Protein: CASSLRLNTGELFF.

The chain uses TRBV6-1 and TRBJ2-1; D might be TRBD1 (5 bases). CDR3 length equals 13 residues. Trimming pared 8 bases from V and 7 bases from J, leaving 15 bases between. Germline V gene sequence: CDR1 MNHNS, CDR2 SASEGT. CDR3 sequence (DNA): TGTGCCAGCCCTTCCCCAGGGAAGAATGAGCAGTTCTTC. This encodes CASPSPGKNEQFF.

This rearrangement joins TRBV6-1 to TRBJ2-1, with 9 bases aligning to TRBD2. Trimming cost V 3 bases and J 4 bases; bases outside gene matches: 7. CDR1 is MNHNS and CDR2 is SASEGT in the germline V gene. CDR3 size: 16 residues. The CDR3 protein is CASSDGTSIRYNEQFF. CDR3 coding DNA: TGTGCCAGCAGTGATGGGACTAGCATAAGGTACAATGAGCAGTTCTTC.

This chain links TRBV29-1 with TRBJ1-3; D gene unclear. Trimming cost V 4 bases and J 4 bases, with 11 bases left between them. The germline V gene has CDR1 SQVTM and CDR2 ANQGSEA. The CDR3 is 13 amino acids. The DNA of the CDR3 is TGCAGCGTTGGGGAGGTATCGGGAAACACCATATATTTT. Its protein is CSVGEVSGNTIYF. The whole variable domain, filled in from reference TRBV29-1 and TRBJ1-3, reads SAVISQKPSRDICQRGTSLTIQCQVDSQVTMMFWYRQQPGQSLTLIATANQGSEATYESGFVIDKFPISRPNLTFSTLTVSNMSPEDSSIYLCSVGEVSGNTIYFGEGSWLTVV.

This chain uses TRBV18 with TRBJ2-5; the D is unclear. The CDR3 extends over 13 amino acids. Per germline, CDR1 KGHSH and CDR2 LQKENI. Between the trimmed V and J ends, which lost 3 bases and 5 bases, there was a span of 10 bases. In DNA form, the CDR3 reads TGTGCCAGCTCACCTTCTAGATTTGAGACCCAGTACTTC. This translates into CASSPSRFETQYF.

V gene TRBV19 combines with J gene TRBJ1-5; 7 nucleotides align to TRBD1. The V and J ends lost 5 bases and 6 bases, in that order; junction bases with no gene match: 10. Germline CDR1 is LNHDA and CDR2 is SQIVND (reference sequence). The CDR3 is 15 amino acids. CDR3 sequence reads: CASSPKTGRPQPQHF. DNA of the CDR3: TGTGCCAGTAGTCCTAAGACAGGGAGACCTCAGCCCCAGCATTTT.

This rearrangement joins TRBV7-2 to TRBJ2-5; 10 bases are shared with TRBD2. There are 16 residues in the CDR3. The germline V gene has CDR1 SGHTA and CDR2 FQGNSA. V trimming: 5 bases; J trimming: 5 bases; junction bases outside the gene matches: 11. The CDR3 sequence is CTSSQGLAGVGETQYF. CDR3 bases: TGTACCAGCAGCCAAGGCCTAGCGGGAGTTGGGGAGACCCAGTACTTC.

The rearrangement links TRBV7-9 to TRBJ2-2, with 8 nucleotides matching TRBD1. J gave up 2 bases and V 6 bases, and 8 bases lay outside the gene matches. The CDR3 length is 16 residues. Germline CDR1 reads SEHNR; CDR2 reads FQNEAQ (reference sequence). The DNA of the CDR3 is TGTGCCAGCAGGTATATGGGACAGGCCAACACCGGGGAGCTGTTTTTT. Translation: CASRYMGQANTGELFF.

This clone was detected a few times. This chain uses TRBV11-1 with TRBJ2-5, with 8 nucleotides matching TRBD1. The CDR3 contains 13 residues. V lost 4 bases and J lost 4; bases outside the gene matches: 2. The V gene's germline CDR1 is SGHAT and CDR2 FQDESV (reference sequence). The CDR3 is CASSWTGRETQYF. In DNA, the CDR3 is TGTGCCAGCAGCTGGACAGGGCGAGAGACCCAGTACTTC.

V is TRBV10-3 and J is TRBJ1-2; maybe TRBD1 (5 bases). The CDR3 is 16 residues long. The germline V gene encodes CDR1 ENHRY and CDR2 SYGVKD. Trimming cost V 6 bases and J 3 bases, with 20 bases left between them. The CDR3 here is CAISRTPQHMDYGYTF. For the CDR3, the DNA is TGTGCCATCAGCCGGACACCTCAACATATGGACTATGGCTACACCTTC.

The chain uses TRBV10-3 and TRBJ2-7, with D possibly TRBD1 on 6 matching bases. CDR1 is ENHRY and CDR2 is SYGVKD in the germline V gene. The CDR3 has 13 residues. Trimming removed 6 bases at V and 4 bases at J, with 13 bases between. In DNA form, the CDR3 reads TGTGCCATCAGCGTAACAGGGCTGTACGAGCAGTACTTC. Its protein product is CAISVTGLYEQYF.

The chain links TRBV5-1 to TRBJ2-1, with D uncertain. This CDR3 region has 13 residues. From germline, CDR1 is SGHRS and CDR2 YFSETQ. V lost 4 bases to trimming and J lost 9 bases, with 14 bases between them. As DNA, the CDR3 is TGCGCCAGCAGCCTGGACGTGATGAGTGAGCAGTTCTTC. This sequence encodes CASSLDVMSEQFF.

In its sample, this clone was seen once. V gene TRBV6-1 combines with J gene TRBJ2-6, with a tentative D call TRBD1 (5 bases). Trimming took off 2 bases at V and 2 bases at J, with 28 bases between the two ends. The length of the CDR3 is 22 residues. Looked up from germline, CDR1 is MNHNS and CDR2 is SASEGT. CDR3 coding DNA: TGTGCCAGCAGTGAAAGGATAGGCGGAAAGGGATTTTGGGGCCCTGGGGCCAACGTCCTGACTTTC. This gives the protein CASSERIGGKGFWGPGANVLTF.

The V gene is TRBV28, the J gene TRBJ2-2; 8 positions match TRBD1. The ends lost 2 bases at V and 10 bases at J; junction bases unmatched: 9. This CDR3 is built from 15 residues. The germline V gene encodes CDR1 MDHEN and CDR2 SYDVKM. The CDR3 coding sequence is TGTGCCAGCAGTTTAGACAGGGGACGAGCTGAGGAGCTGTTTTTT. This translates into CASSLDRGRAEELFF.

The gene calls are TRBV10-3 and TRBJ2-2; 9 nucleotides agree with TRBD2. The CDR3 spans 19 residues. The junction had 9 bases not matched to a gene; V was cut back by 0 bases and J by 1 base. Per germline, CDR1 ENHRY and CDR2 SYGVKD. CDR3 loop: CAISESLAGNLKNTGELFF. The CDR3 DNA is TGTGCCATCAGTGAGTCGCTAGCGGGGAACCTGAAGAACACCGGGGAGCTGTTTTTT.

A note on this clone: The same CDR3 also results from other DNA sequences found in this sample. The V call is TRBV5-1, the J call TRBJ2-2, with D unclear. V shed 0 bases and J shed 2 bases, with 8 bases lying between them. Per the germline V gene, CDR1 is SGHRS and CDR2 is YFSETQ. This CDR3 has 15 residues. The CDR3 sequence: CASSLGVGNTGELFF. CDR3 nucleotides: TGCGCCAGCAGCTTGGGTGTCGGCAACACCGGGGAGCTGTTTTTT.

This rearrangement joins TRBV5-1 to TRBJ2-6; D remains unclear. Trimming stripped 2 bases from V and 0 bases from J, with 6 bases between. Germline V gene sequence: CDR1 SGHRS, CDR2 YFSETQ. The CDR3 length is 15 residues. CDR3 amino acids: CASSFKGSGANVLTF. The CDR3 nucleotides are TGCGCCAGCAGCTTCAAGGGCTCTGGGGCCAACGTCCTGACTTTC.